This TCR beta chain was retrieved from a study of blood T cell repertoires in COVID-19. Study details: Material from acute and convalescent COVID-19 was sourced from the United States, Italy and Spain.

Original data processing: The assay estimated nucleated cells by amplifying reference gene primers. Clones were sequenced by immunoSEQ multiplex PCR, and TCRdb holds only the in-frame ones, with some missing. V, J and clone size reflect that table, while D and trimming were determined from the DNA. Here the sample spans approximately 150,000 clones, about four fifths being singletons. What was sequenced was peripheral blood. This receptor was identified in a human donor in a cohort sampled during active COVID-19.

The CDR3 loop reads CATSERQGRNEQFF. CDR3 sequence (DNA): TGTGCCACCAGCGAGCGACAGGGGAGGAATGAGCAGTTCTTC. The chain employs TRBV15 and TRBJ2-1, with 8 bases that match TRBD1. The CDR3 length is 14 residues. The germline CDR1 and CDR2 sequences are LNHNV and YYDKDF (reference sequence). V shed 5 bases, J shed 7 bases, and the junction held 7 bases outside the gene matches. The full variable domain, in which reference TRBV15 and TRBJ2-1 provide the parts outside the CDR3, is DAMVIQNPRYQVTQFGKPVTLSCSQTLNHNVMYWYQQKSSQAPKLLFHYYDKDFNNEADTPDNFQSRRPNTSFCFLDIRSPGLGDTAMYLCATSERQGRNEQFFGPGTRLTVL.